What follows are 14 T cell receptor beta chains derived from one specimen sequenced in a study of cytomegalovirus exposure and HLA in healthy donors. The PCR used 60 Vbeta and 13 Jbeta primers. TCRdb's table, derived via immunoSEQ multiplex PCR, lists solely in-frame clones and lacks some. There are roughly 56,000 clones in the sample; 70% to 90% occur only once, and about 1.5% lies in the top ten. The sequenced sample consisted of PBMCs. Every receptor here comes from a man between 18 and 29 years old in good health and CMV-seronegative.

The V gene is TRBV28, the J gene TRBJ2-7; 7 bases match TRBD2. Trimming took 6 bases from V and 3 from J; bases not matched to a gene: 2. Germline-derived CDR1 and CDR2 are MDHEN and SYDVKM. The CDR3 spans 12 residues. The CDR3 DNA is TGTGCCAGCAGCGGGGGGTTCTACGAGCAGTACTTC. Its translation is CASSGGFYEQYF.

V is TRBV7-2 and J is TRBJ2-5, with 15 positions matching TRBD2. V shed 5 bases, J shed 5 bases, and the junction held 9 bases outside the gene matches. The CDR3 is made up of 17 amino acids. In germline, CDR1 is SGHTA, CDR2 FQGNSA. Written as DNA, the CDR3 is TGTGCCAGCAGCCAGGGACTAGCGGGGGGAACTGGGGAGACCCAGTACTTC. Its translation is CASSQGLAGGTGETQYF. The variable domain in full, completed from reference TRBV7-2 and TRBJ2-5, reads GAGVSQSPSNKVTEKGKDVELRCDPISGHTALYWYRQSLGQGLEFLIYFQGNSAPDKSGLPSDRFSAERTGGSVSTLTIQRTQQEDSAVYLCASSQGLAGGTGETQYFGPGTRLLVL.

A word on this clone: The sample contains more than one DNA sequence encoding this CDR3. This rearrangement joins TRBV30 to TRBJ1-1, with D perhaps matching TRBD1 (5 bases). The germline CDR1 and CDR2 sequences are GTSNPN and SVGIG (reference sequence). The CDR3 length is 13 residues. Trimming took off 2 bases at V and 4 bases at J, with 11 bases between the two ends. DNA of the CDR3: TGTGCCTGGAGTCGCGGGGGGGGCACTGAAGCTTTCTTT. Amino acids: CAWSRGGGTEAFF.

This rearrangement joins TRBV6-6 to TRBJ1-2, with 8 bases matching TRBD1. The CDR3 has 13 amino acids. Germline V lookup: CDR1 MNHNY, CDR2 SVGAGI (reference sequence). V lost 5 bases, J lost 8 bases, and 7 bases stayed unmatched. The CDR3 spells CASSRGQGGGYTF. The CDR3 bases are TGTGCCAGCAGTCGAGGACAGGGTGGCGGCTACACCTTC.

This clone occurred a few times. This chain uses TRBV5-1 with TRBJ1-4; D is perhaps TRBD1 (6 bases). The CDR3 contains 16 residues. The V gene lost 0 bases and the J gene lost 0 bases, with 9 bases spanning the gap. Germline V gives CDR1 SGHRS, CDR2 YFSETQ. The CDR3 DNA is TGCGCCAGCAGCTTGGGGGGGGGCGCAACTAATGAAAAACTGTTTTTT. Its protein product is CASSLGGGATNEKLFF.

The chain joins TRBV15 to TRBJ2-7; 12 bases match TRBD1. Germline CDR1 is LNHNV and CDR2 is YYDKDF (reference sequence). The CDR3 runs 16 residues. Losses at the gene ends were 0 bases for V and 6 bases for J; bases not matched to a gene: 6. This chain's CDR3 is CATSRDGGTGGGEQYF. The CDR3 bases are TGTGCCACCAGCAGAGATGGGGGGACAGGGGGCGGCGAGCAGTACTTC.

The chain combines TRBV6-1 with TRBJ1-2, with TRBD1 identical over 7 bases. The V gene end was trimmed by 5 bases and the J gene end by 14 bases; junction bases not matched to a gene: 8. Germline V lookup: CDR1 MNHNS, CDR2 SASEGT. The CDR3 is 11 amino acids. CDR3 sequence: CASSFPGQPTF. CDR3 DNA sequence: TGTGCCAGCAGTTTTCCGGGACAGCCAACCTTC.

The chain links TRBV7-9 to TRBJ2-2, with TRBD1 identical over 9 bases. Losses at the gene ends were 4 bases for V and 5 bases for J; bases not matched to a gene: 5. The CDR3 sequence is 15 residues long. In germline, CDR1 is SEHNR, CDR2 FQNEAQ (reference sequence). The CDR3 is CASSSRDRDTGELFF. Written as DNA, the CDR3 is TGTGCCAGCAGCTCCAGGGACAGGGATACCGGGGAGCTGTTTTTT.

The V gene is TRBV19, the J gene TRBJ1-2; a possible D gene is TRBD1 (5 bases). V was cut by 5 bases and J by 8 bases, with 15 bases left in between. CDR3 length equals 13 residues. The V gene's germline CDR1 is LNHDA and CDR2 SQIVND (reference sequence). CDR3 bases: TGTGCCAGTAGTCCCTCGGGGGGACGCGGCTACACCTTC. This sequence encodes CASSPSGGRGYTF.

The V call is TRBV5-4, the J call TRBJ2-5; weak D call: TRBD1 (5 bases). With the DNA end fitting TRBJ2-7 better, the J assignment may be wrong. The CDR3 length is 14 residues. The V gene's germline CDR1 is SGHNT and CDR2 YYREEE (reference sequence). The CDR3 nucleotides are TGTGCCAGCAGCTTGGAGGCAGGGCCCTACGAGCAGTACTTC. As protein: CASSLEAGPYEQYF.

The V and J genes are TRBV5-4 and TRBJ2-7, with 9 nucleotides matching TRBD1. The CDR3 is 15 amino acids. Germline CDR1 reads SGHNT; CDR2 reads YYREEE (reference sequence). V lost 4 bases to trimming and J lost 3 bases; unmatched junction nucleotides: 8. In nucleotides, the CDR3 is TGTGCCAGCAGCCCCAGGACAGGGGAGAACTACGAGCAGTACTTC. It encodes CASSPRTGENYEQYF.

The chain joins TRBV10-3 to TRBJ2-2; TRBD2 is a possible D gene (6 bases). The germline V gene encodes CDR1 ENHRY and CDR2 SYGVKD. Trimming shortened V by 8 bases and J by 4 bases, and 14 bases separated the two germline ends. This CDR3 comprises 14 residues. The CDR3 nucleotides read TGTGCCATCGGGATAAAGGGAGGCACCGGGGAGCTGTTTTTT. Its protein product is CAIGIKGGTGELFF.

This clone appeared once. CDR3 sequence reads: CSANFLSSYEQYF. The CDR3 coding sequence is TGCAGCGCCAATTTCCTTAGCTCCTACGAGCAGTACTTC. This chain links TRBV29-1 with TRBJ2-5; D remains ambiguous. The end of the DNA is better explained by TRBJ2-7, so the J call may be wrong. CDR3 length: 13 residues. Germline values: CDR1 SQVTM, CDR2 ANQGSEA.

This chain uses TRBV19 with TRBJ1-4; 8 nucleotides align to TRBD1. V lost 9 bases to trimming and J lost 8 bases; unmatched junction nucleotides: 8. The germline CDR1 and CDR2 sequences are LNHDA and SQIVND (reference sequence). The length of the CDR3 is 13 residues. The CDR3 region has the DNA TGTGCCAGCGTGGACAGGGCAAGGGAAAAACTGTTTTTT. It translates to CASVDRAREKLFF.